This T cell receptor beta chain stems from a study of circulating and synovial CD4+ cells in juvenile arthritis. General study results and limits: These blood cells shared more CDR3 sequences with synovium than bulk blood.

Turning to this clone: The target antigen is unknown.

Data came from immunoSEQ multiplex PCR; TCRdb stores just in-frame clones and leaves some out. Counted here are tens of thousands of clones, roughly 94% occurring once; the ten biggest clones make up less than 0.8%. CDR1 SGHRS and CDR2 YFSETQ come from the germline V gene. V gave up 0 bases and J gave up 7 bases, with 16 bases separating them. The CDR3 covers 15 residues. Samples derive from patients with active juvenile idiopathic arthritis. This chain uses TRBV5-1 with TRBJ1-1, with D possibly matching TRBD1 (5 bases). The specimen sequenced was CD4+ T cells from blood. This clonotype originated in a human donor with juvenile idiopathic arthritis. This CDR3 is CASSLADSREIEAFF. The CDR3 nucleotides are TGCGCCAGCAGCTTGGCCGACAGTCGAGAAATTGAAGCTTTCTTT.